Shown below are 12 T cell receptor beta chains from a single sample sequenced in a study of shared clonotypes between healthy human individuals. Sequencing was performed with immunoSEQ multiplex PCR; in TCRdb, only in-frame clones are kept and a portion is missing. The sample lists approximately 530,000 clones; around 95% were seen once. The sequencing sample was made of naive CD4+ T cells sorted from blood. As to subset: CD45RA+ positively selected. Receptors originate from a woman between 25 and 40 years old in good health.

CDR3 DNA: TGCAGCGGCCGGGACAGGAACTATGGCTACACCTTC. Translating gives CSGRDRNYGYTF. The chain recombines TRBV29-1 with TRBJ1-2; 8 positions agree with TRBD1. The V gene end was trimmed by 7 bases and the J gene end by 2 bases; junction bases not matched to a gene: 3. Germline V gene data show CDR1 as SQVTM and CDR2 as ANQGSEA. The CDR3 runs 12 residues.

The chain carries TRBV6-5 and TRBJ2-3; weak D call: TRBD2 (5 bases). The CDR3 extends over 14 amino acids. CDR1 MNHEY and CDR2 SVGAGI come from the germline V gene. V lost 2 bases, J lost 3 bases, and 9 bases lay in between. CDR3 bases: TGTGCCAGCAGTTACGGCGGCGGGACAGATACGCAGTATTTT. It specifies CASSYGGGTDTQYF.

The V gene is TRBV6-5, the J gene TRBJ1-2; perhaps TRBD1 as D (5 bases). The CDR3 is 13 residues long. V was cut by 6 bases and J by 6 bases, with 14 bases left in between. Per the germline V gene, CDR1 is MNHEY and CDR2 is SVGAGI. The CDR3 nucleotides are TGTGCCAGCAGGGAGCAGGGAGTGGATGGCTACACCTTC. This gives the protein CASREQGVDGYTF.

The chain joins TRBV5-4 to TRBJ2-1; 13 bases line up with TRBD2. With 4 bases clipped from V and 5 bases from J, the junction kept 6 bases outside the gene matches. The CDR3 is 16 residues long. CDR1 SGHNT and CDR2 YYREEE come from the germline V gene (reference sequence). This chain's CDR3 is CASSGTSGTINNEQFF. The CDR3 nucleotides read TGTGCCAGCAGCGGGACTAGCGGGACCATAAACAATGAGCAGTTCTTC.

This sequence joins TRBV15 and TRBJ2-1, with TRBD1 identical over 10 bases. The CDR3 covers 17 residues. Germline CDR1 and CDR2: LNHNV and YYDKDF (reference sequence). J was trimmed by 6 bases and V by 0 bases; bases with no gene match: 8. The CDR3 spells CATSRDSGTGVRNEQFF. The CDR3 DNA reads as TGTGCCACCAGCAGAGATTCCGGGACAGGGGTTCGCAATGAGCAGTTCTTC. Variable domain in full (rest from reference TRBV15 and TRBJ2-1): DAMVIQNPRYQVTQFGKPVTLSCSQTLNHNVMYWYQQKSSQAPKLLFHYYDKDFNNEADTPDNFQSRRPNTSFCFLDIRSPGLGDTAMYLCATSRDSGTGVRNEQFFGPGTRLTVL.

The rearrangement links TRBV7-3 to TRBJ1-1, with D perhaps TRBD1 (5 bases). In germline, CDR1 is SGHTA, CDR2 FQGTGA. CDR3 size: 15 residues. V was pared by 2 bases and J by 1 base, with 11 bases between. CDR3 amino acids: CASSLLAGGNTEAFF. DNA for the CDR3: TGTGCCAGCAGCTTATTGGCCGGGGGGAACACTGAAGCTTTCTTT.

The rearrangement uses TRBV5-1 and TRBJ1-1, with 7 nucleotides matching TRBD1. Germline V gene sequence: CDR1 SGHRS, CDR2 YFSETQ. This CDR3 is 16 amino acids long. V trimming: 0 bases; J trimming: 4 bases; junction bases outside the gene matches: 9. The CDR3 protein is CASSLGQGRVATEAFF. The CDR3 region has the DNA TGCGCCAGCAGCTTGGGACAGGGAAGAGTGGCCACTGAAGCTTTCTTT.

V and J are TRBV19 and TRBJ2-5, with a weak D call TRBD2 (6 bases). The J call may be incorrect, as the DNA end agrees better with TRBJ2-7. Germline V gene sequence: CDR1 LNHDA, CDR2 SQIVND (reference sequence). The CDR3 sequence is 15 residues long. CDR3 region: CASRTIGEDPHEQYF. The CDR3 bases are TGTGCCAGTAGGACCATAGGGGAGGATCCCCACGAGCAGTACTTC.

This chain connects TRBV19 to TRBJ1-1; D might be TRBD1 (6 bases). This CDR3 is built from 15 residues. Trimming removed 3 bases at V and 5 bases at J, with 16 bases between. Germline assignment: CDR1 LNHDA and CDR2 SQIVND (reference sequence). The CDR3 coding sequence is TGTGCCAGTAGTATGGCCCGGGGGCGAAGTACTGAAGCTTTCTTT. Translation: CASSMARGRSTEAFF.

This chain links TRBV23-1 with TRBJ2-1; 15 bases fit TRBD2. TRBV23-1 carries the ORF label, with uncertain function. This CDR3 region has 20 residues. The V gene end was trimmed by 3 bases and the J gene end by 6 bases; junction bases not matched to a gene: 15. The CDR3 nucleotides read TGCGCCAGCAGTCAGTCATTTGGACTAGCGGGAGGGCATTTGGCCAATGAGCAGTTCTTC. It encodes CASSQSFGLAGGHLANEQFF.

The genes are TRBV27 and TRBJ2-7; 7 nucleotides align to TRBD2. Germline V CDR1 and CDR2: MNHEY, SMNVEV (reference sequence). This CDR3 has 14 residues. V shed 6 bases, J shed 0 bases, and the junction held 5 bases outside the gene matches. The CDR3, as DNA: TGTGCCAGCAGCCCTAGCGGTTCCTCCTACGAGCAGTACTTC. Translated, it gives CASSPSGSSYEQYF.

The genes are TRBV4-1 and TRBJ2-5; D uncertain. The CDR3 extends over 13 amino acids. V was clipped by 4 bases and J by 5 bases, with 11 bases between them. Per the germline V gene, CDR1 is MGHRA and CDR2 is YSYEKL. This CDR3 reads CASSRLVGETQYF. The CDR3 nucleotides read TGCGCCAGCAGCCGCCTAGTAGGGGAGACCCAGTACTTC.